This TCR beta chain is drawn from a study of cytomegalovirus exposure and HLA in healthy donors. Study details: The Caucasian-associated ancestry cluster contained approximately 81% of the approximately 390 genotyped donors. Regarding the study as a whole: TRBV6-2, TRBV6-3 and some other V segments were excluded as indistinguishable. The authors listed some 150 TCR beta chains as cytomegalovirus-associated.

The PCR was carried out with 60 Vbeta primers and 13 Jbeta primers. Sequencing was performed with immunoSEQ multiplex PCR; in TCRdb, only in-frame clones are kept and a portion is missing. The sample carries roughly 120,000 clones, about 76% recorded once. Per germline, CDR1 LNHDA and CDR2 SQIVND (reference sequence). V was pared by 7 bases and J by 2 bases, with 10 bases of the junction left unmatched. This CDR3 region has 15 residues. In regard to this clone: The antigen is unknown.

The chain employs TRBV19 and TRBJ1-1, with 7 bases lining up with TRBD1. The origin of this receptor is a man in his sixties in good health and CMV-seropositive. Sequencing was performed on PBMCs. The CDR3 coding sequence is TGTGCCAGTATCGGCCTCCCAGGGGGTAACACTGAAGCTTTCTTT. Amino acids: CASIGLPGGNTEAFF.